The 24 T cell receptor beta chains in this list originate from one sample, sequenced in a study of blood T cell repertoires in COVID-19. TCRdb's copy holds only in-frame clones and misses some; the assay was immunoSEQ multiplex PCR. The repertoire holds 200,000 to 300,000 clones, with approximately 86% as singletons. The sequencing sample was made of peripheral blood. These receptors were obtained from a woman in her sixties or seventies with active or convalescent COVID-19.

The rearrangement joins TRBV19 to TRBJ2-1, with 7 bases aligning to TRBD2. The CDR3 totals 15 residues. J was trimmed by 9 bases and V by 5 bases; bases with no gene match: 13. The germline CDR1 and CDR2 sequences are LNHDA and SQIVND (reference sequence). This chain's CDR3 is CASSPWGGDIGEQFF. CDR3 DNA: TGTGCCAGTAGTCCCTGGGGAGGGGATATCGGTGAGCAGTTCTTC.

The J gene is TRBJ1-4, the V gene TRBV25-1; 11 positions agree with TRBD1. CDR3 size: 15 residues. Germline loops: CDR1 MGHDK, CDR2 SYGVNS. V shed 6 bases and J 3 bases; nucleotides not matched to a gene: 3. CDR3 residues: CASRGQGGANEKLFF. The CDR3 DNA is TGTGCCAGCAGGGGACAGGGGGGTGCTAATGAAAAACTGTTTTTT.

The chain joins TRBV6-1 to TRBJ2-7; D is uncertain. This CDR3 contains 14 residues. CDR1 MNHNS and CDR2 SASEGT come from the germline V gene. Trimming took 1 base from V and 3 from J, leaving 10 bases between them. In DNA, the CDR3 is TGTGCCAGCAGTGAAGGCGGAGCAAACTACGAGCAGTACTTC. It codes for CASSEGGANYEQYF.

The rearrangement uses TRBV6-2 or TRBV6-3 and TRBJ2-5; D ambiguous. The germline V gene has CDR1 MNHEY and CDR2 SVGEGT. Trimming stripped 4 bases from V and 4 bases from J, with 4 bases between. CDR3 length: 11 amino acids. This CDR3 reads CASSLRETQYF. The CDR3 DNA reads TGTGCCAGCAGTTTGCGAGAGACCCAGTACTTC.

The J gene is TRBJ2-5, the V gene TRBV5-6; TRBD1 is a possible D gene (6 bases). Germline V lookup: CDR1 SGHDT, CDR2 YYEEEE. This CDR3 contains 13 residues. Trimming took 4 bases from V and 5 from J, leaving 12 bases between them. CDR3: CASSRGLGETQYF. CDR3 DNA sequence: TGTGCCAGCAGCAGGGGGTTGGGGGAGACCCAGTACTTC.

The CDR3 region has the DNA TGTGCCAGCAGTTACGGCAGATTTGACCAAGAGACCCAGTACTTC. Protein sequence: CASSYGRFDQETQYF. V usage is TRBV6-2 or TRBV6-3 and J usage is TRBJ2-5, with unresolved D. Looked up from germline, CDR1 is MNHEY and CDR2 is SVGEGT. The CDR3 is 15 amino acids. Trimming removed 2 bases from V and 0 bases from J, with 10 bases in between.

V gene TRBV29-1 combines with J gene TRBJ1-2; D ambiguous. CDR3 length equals 12 residues. V was trimmed by 6 bases and J by 8 bases, leaving 16 bases between them. Germline CDR1 SQVTM, CDR2 ANQGSEA. The CDR3 protein is CSVQHGSRGYTF. The CDR3 nucleotides are TGCAGCGTCCAACATGGGTCTAGAGGCTACACCTTC.

The chain carries TRBV5-1 and TRBJ1-5; 9 bases agree with TRBD1. This CDR3 has 14 residues. J was trimmed by 7 bases and V by 2 bases; bases with no gene match: 4. Per the germline V gene, CDR1 is SGHRS and CDR2 is YFSETQ. CDR3 sequence: CASSLGTGQQPQHF. The CDR3, as DNA: TGCGCCAGCAGCTTAGGGACAGGGCAACAGCCCCAGCATTTT.

This chain joins TRBV9 and TRBJ1-2; a weak D match, TRBD1 (6 bases). With 3 bases removed from V and 1 base from J, the gap between germline ends came to 16 bases. Germline CDR1 and CDR2: SGDLS and YYNGEE. The CDR3 is 16 residues long. For the CDR3, the DNA is TGTGCCAGCAGCGCCCACGGACAGACCTATAACTATGGCTACACCTTC. It encodes CASSAHGQTYNYGYTF.

The V and J genes are TRBV4-1 and TRBJ1-4; 7 bases line up with TRBD1. The CDR3 sequence is 18 residues long. Trimming took 0 bases from V and 4 from J; bases not matched to a gene: 11. Germline V gene lookup returns CDR1 MGHRA and CDR2 YSYEKL. CDR3 region: CASSQDSRDRVSNEKLFF. CDR3 coding DNA: TGCGCCAGCAGCCAAGATTCGCGAGACAGGGTCAGTAATGAAAAACTGTTTTTT.

There are a few counts of this clone. V gene TRBV4-2 combines with J gene TRBJ1-2; 8 bases are a match to TRBD1. The length of the CDR3 is 16 residues. From germline, CDR1 is LGHNA and CDR2 YNFKEQ. V gave up 3 bases and J gave up 3 bases; unmatched junction bases: 9. The CDR3 protein is CASSHGAGTGDYGYTF. The CDR3 bases are TGTGCCAGCAGCCACGGGGCCGGGACAGGTGACTATGGCTACACCTTC.

The chain is built from TRBV3-1 (or the pseudogene TRBV3-2) and TRBJ2-7; the D gene is possibly TRBD1 (5 bases). This CDR3 is built from 13 residues. The germline V and J ends were trimmed by 2 bases and 6 bases, with 11 bases remaining between them. Germline lookup yields CDR1 LGHDT and CDR2 YNNKEL (reference sequence). CDR3 bases: TGTGCCAGCAGCCAAATCCGGACATCCGAGCAGTACTTC. This codes for CASSQIRTSEQYF.

The chain couples TRBV5-8 to TRBJ1-2; D possibly corresponds to TRBD1 (6 bases). The CDR3 covers 13 residues. Germline V gene data show CDR1 as SGHTS and CDR2 as YDEGEE. Trimming shortened V by 6 bases and J by 4 bases, and 13 bases separated the two germline ends. The CDR3 protein is CASTLGAFYGYTF. The CDR3 bases are TGTGCCAGCACCCTGGGGGCTTTCTATGGCTACACCTTC.

This sequence joins TRBV7-8 and TRBJ1-4; D possibly corresponds to TRBD1 (6 bases). The CDR3 is 14 amino acids. From germline, CDR1 is SGHVS and CDR2 FQNEAQ. V was shortened by 5 bases and J by 7 bases, with 14 bases between the two germline ends. CDR3 sequence: CASSKGGTSEKLFF. CDR3 in DNA: TGTGCCAGCAGCAAGGGGGGGACCAGTGAAAAACTGTTTTTT.

V gene TRBV19 combines with J gene TRBJ1-2; D unresolved. The V end was cut by 5 bases, the J end by 7 bases, with 20 bases between. The CDR3 totals 15 residues. Germline V gene data show CDR1 as LNHDA and CDR2 as SQIVND (reference sequence). CDR3 protein: CASSHPTSDAFGYTF. As DNA, the CDR3 is TGTGCCAGTAGTCACCCCACGTCAGATGCCTTTGGCTACACCTTC. Variable domain in full (rest from reference TRBV19 and TRBJ1-2): DGGITQSPKYLFRKEGQNVTLSCEQNLNHDAMYWYRQDPGQGLRLIYYSQIVNDFQKGDIAEGYSVSREKKESFPLTVTSAQKNPTAFYLCASSHPTSDAFGYTFGSGTRLTVV.

The gene calls are TRBV10-1 and TRBJ2-5; 7 bases are a match to TRBD1. This CDR3 is built from 14 residues. Germline CDR1 is WNHNN and CDR2 is SYGVQD (reference sequence). V shed 0 bases, J shed 3 bases, and the junction held 1 base outside the gene matches. This CDR3 is CASSESGQKETQYF. CDR3 nucleotides: TGCGCCAGCAGTGAGTCGGGACAGAAAGAGACCCAGTACTTC.

This chain connects TRBV9 to TRBJ2-3, with D possibly matching TRBD1 (5 bases). Per the germline V gene, CDR1 is SGDLS and CDR2 is YYNGEE. The CDR3 length is 13 residues. Trimming took off 3 bases at V and 2 bases at J, with 7 bases between the two ends. CDR3 nucleotides: TGTGCCAGCAGCGAGGGGTTCACAGATACGCAGTATTTT. This gives the protein CASSEGFTDTQYF.

The chain has TRBV10-1 and TRBJ1-1; a weak D match, TRBD1 (6 bases). V gave up 0 bases and J gave up 10 bases, with 18 bases separating them. The CDR3 is 15 residues long. The germline V gene has CDR1 WNHNN and CDR2 SYGVQD (reference sequence). CDR3 coding DNA: TGCGCCAGCAGTGAGTCGAAACAGGGTGGGAAGGTAGCTTTCTTT. Amino acids: CASSESKQGGKVAFF.

The V and J genes are TRBV2 and TRBJ2-6, with D possibly matching TRBD2 (6 bases). V dropped 0 bases and J dropped 2 bases, with 8 bases sitting between them. From germline, CDR1 is SNHLY and CDR2 FYNNEI. The CDR3 has 16 amino acids. The CDR3 bases are TGTGCCAGCAGTGAAGCGCGGGGAGCTGGGGCCAACGTCCTGACTTTC. Translating gives CASSEARGAGANVLTF.

CDR3 DNA: TGTGCCAGCAGCCGGACTAGCGGCGGTGCCGGGGAGCTGTTTTTT. Residues: CASSRTSGGAGELFF. The V and J genes are TRBV27 and TRBJ2-2; 10 bases are shared with TRBD2. This CDR3 is 15 amino acids long. V was pared by 6 bases and J by 6 bases, with 7 bases of the junction left unmatched. Germline lookup yields CDR1 MNHEY and CDR2 SMNVEV (reference sequence).

The J gene is TRBJ1-2, the V gene TRBV7-6; D perhaps matches TRBD1 (5 bases). This CDR3 spans 13 amino acids. CDR1 is SGHVS, CDR2 FNYEAQ, per germline. V lost 1 base and J lost 5, with 8 bases in between. CDR3: CASSLVAGYGYTF. CDR3 coding DNA: TGTGCCAGCAGCTTAGTAGCAGGGTATGGCTACACCTTC.

V gene TRBV6-5 combines with J gene TRBJ1-1, with D perhaps TRBD1 (5 bases). The V end was cut by 5 bases, the J end by 11 bases, with 15 bases between. CDR1 and CDR2 from the germline V gene are MNHEY and SVGAGI. CDR3 length equals 12 residues. As DNA, the CDR3 is TGTGCCAGCAGTCCAGCGGGGGGTCGGGCTTTCTTT. Translation: CASSPAGGRAFF.

The chain links TRBV7-2 to TRBJ2-1, with a weak D call TRBD2 (6 bases). Trimming pared 4 bases from V and 8 bases from J, leaving 18 bases between. This CDR3 spans 15 amino acids. Germline values: CDR1 SGHTA, CDR2 FQGNSA. The CDR3 bases are TGTGCCAGCAGCTGGAGGGGCAGCACGGCGGATGAGCAGTTCTTC. The encoded protein is CASSWRGSTADEQFF.

This clone was counted once. The V and J genes are TRBV9 and TRBJ1-2, with a possible D match to TRBD1 (5 bases). The V gene lost 6 bases and the J gene lost 2 bases, with 17 bases spanning the gap. The germline V gene encodes CDR1 SGDLS and CDR2 YYNGEE. The CDR3 is 15 residues long. The CDR3 DNA reads as TGTGCCAGCACTCGTATGCCTCAGGGAAACTATGGCTACACCTTC. This gives the protein CASTRMPQGNYGYTF.